This entry is about one T cell receptor beta chain. In this sample, this clonotype turned up many times. No antigen is known for it. There are no base qualities to consult, and no much larger clone falls within one base. The receptor library was made with 5' RACE. The reads were generated on an Illumina HiSeq 2000. A universal primer binding site was introduced by template switching, and a unique molecular identifier was present in the final cDNA, enabling accurate counting of TCR cDNA molecules. Specific primers in the conserved constant-segment region were used to synthesize first-strand cDNA for the TCR alpha and beta chains. To control for contamination, each cDNA library was double barcoded with a SMART-Mk sample barcode plus Illumina barcodes. Two successive PCR steps introduced TruSeq adapter sequences along with Illumina sample barcodes. The Illumina HiSeq platform was used with custom primers to sequence TCR alpha and beta cDNA libraries. Regarding the original processing steps: MiGEC processed the raw reads to extract unique molecular identifiers, while MiXCR was used to determine the CDR3 positions. Recombination models were inferred per individual with the repgenHMM and IGoR tools using an EM algorithm. The analysis of shared clonotypes was done with the tcR package in R, with sharing normalized by the product of cloneset sizes. To study raw recombination without the effects of thymic and clonal selection, out-of-frame nonproductive sequences were analyzed. TCRdb reran the public reads through fastp at Q25 and MiXCR, keeping productive beta chains. Rows are unified per CDR3 protein, each entry keeping the most common DNA and genes. The V and J calls were determined by TCRdb, not by the authors. This sample holds fewer than 350,000 distinct CDR3 sequences; about 8.9% were observed only once. The ten largest clones represent more than 2% of the sample.

These data are taken from a study of identical twins (dated by TCRdb to about 2016). Study-wide context: The study deep-sequenced TCR alpha and beta repertoires from monozygotic twins, unrelated adults of various ages and cord blood to test whether fetal clonotypes persist. Replicate twin experiments were performed at different times using different library preparation protocols to rule out contamination. Here is what the overall study found, with its caveats: In monozygotic twins, out-of-frame TCR alpha sharing was systematically underestimated by recombination models, although the models agreed with sharing between unrelated individuals. Invariant T cells such as MAIT and iNKT could partly confound zero-insertion analyses, although diverse VJ usage argued against such confounding for most clonotypes. In beta out-of-frame sequences, excess twin sharing was weaker, because having fewer shared sequences lowered the signal-to-noise ratio. Compared with coincidental sharing between unrelated individuals, out-of-frame TCR alpha sequences shared between twins had an excess of sequences with low generation probability. Fewer insertions were carried by abundant cord blood beta clonotypes; a weaker similar trend was observed in young adult naive repertoires, while no such trend was observed in memory repertoires. Because the same donors could not be followed over many years, the conclusions relied on cross-sectional statistical analysis.

Only healthy Caucasian donors were included. Three pairs of female monozygotic twins, all aged about 18 to 30 years, made up the twin cohort. Miltenyi CD45RO+ enrichment and human naive T-cell isolation kits were used to isolate memory (CD45RO+) and naive T cells from PBMC. A distance of 17 bases separates the germline ends of V and J, which lose 6 bases and 5 bases respectively. The CDR3 holds 15 amino acids from the cysteine to the phenylalanine. Left in the record is the CDR3 DNA by itself, 45 bases read in frame from the first base. The same sample was also used in a study of yellow fever vaccine responses in identical twins. As noted in the second study: According to the authors, the vaccine-induced T cell response in identical twins seemed to be partly convergent and partly specific to each individual. In the study, vaccine-responding T cell clones were precisely tracked in identical twins.

Sequencing input: memory (CD45RO+) T cells sorted from blood. What this sample's cell subset or site label stands for: CD45RO+ enriched T cells. The receptor was isolated from a woman aged 18-35 years in good health. The sequence joins TRBV12-3 or TRBV12-4 to TRBJ1-5, with no D gene named confidently. CDR3 sequence: CASSLLVGVDQPQHF. Here is the DNA: TGTGCCAGCAGCCTCCTCGTCGGGGTCGATCAGCCCCAGCATTTT.